The 29 T cell receptor beta chains presented below share a single source sample, sequenced in a study of blood T cell repertoires in COVID-19. Libraries were prepared by immunoSEQ multiplex PCR; TCRdb keeps only in-frame clonotypes and omits some of them. The repertoire has 130,000 or so clones, around 85% of them found once; the top ten carry about a sixth. Sequencing input: peripheral blood. All receptors come from a woman older than 75 with acute or convalescent COVID-19.

The rearrangement links TRBV25-1 to TRBJ2-5; 10 nucleotides match TRBD1. J gave up 3 bases and V 0 bases, and 4 bases lay outside the gene matches. CDR1 is MGHDK and CDR2 is SYGVNS in the germline V gene. This CDR3 has 16 amino acids. The CDR3 reads CASSEYGTGEEETQYF. Here the CDR3 DNA reads TGTGCCAGCAGTGAATACGGGACAGGGGAGGAAGAGACCCAGTACTTC.

The J gene is TRBJ1-3, the V gene TRBV28; 10 bases align to TRBD1. CDR3 length: 14 residues. Looked up from germline, CDR1 is MDHEN and CDR2 is SYDVKM. J was trimmed by 9 bases and V by 9 bases; bases with no gene match: 11. The CDR3 coding sequence is TGTGCCAGTCGGCGGGACAGGGGTGGGGGCACCATATATTTT. Its protein product is CASRRDRGGGTIYF.

The chain uses TRBV7-8 and TRBJ1-6, with a tentative D call TRBD1 (6 bases). V shed 1 base and J shed 10 bases, with 8 bases lying between them. The V gene's germline CDR1 is SGHVS and CDR2 FQNEAQ. The CDR3 loop spans 13 amino acids. CDR3 region: CASSLDRVSPLHF. CDR3 DNA sequence: TGTGCCAGCAGCTTAGACAGGGTATCACCCCTCCACTTT.

The chain links TRBV18 to TRBJ1-6, with D possibly being TRBD1 (6 bases). Per the germline V gene, CDR1 is KGHSH and CDR2 is LQKENI. The CDR3 runs to 18 residues. V was shortened by 3 bases and J by 4 bases, with 19 bases between the two germline ends. CDR3 amino acids: CASSPPTGHGAYNSPLHF. CDR3 sequence (DNA): TGTGCCAGCTCACCCCCGACAGGCCACGGAGCTTATAATTCACCCCTCCACTTT.

The V call is TRBV19, the J call TRBJ1-5; D possibly corresponds to TRBD1 (5 bases). The V end lost 1 base, the J end lost 4 bases, and 5 bases lay between the germline ends. The V gene's germline CDR1 is LNHDA and CDR2 SQIVND (reference sequence). This CDR3 region has 13 residues. Here the CDR3 reads CASSIGQNQPQHF. Written as DNA, the CDR3 is TGTGCCAGTAGTATAGGACAGAATCAGCCCCAGCATTTT.

The rearrangement joins TRBV18 to TRBJ1-4; 9 bases match TRBD1. There are 13 residues in the CDR3. Germline CDR1 KGHSH, CDR2 LQKENI. The junction had 5 bases not matched to a gene; V was cut back by 5 bases and J by 10 bases. CDR3 DNA sequence: TGTGCCAGCTCATCGGACAGGGGAGGAAAACTGTTTTTT. It is translated as CASSSDRGGKLFF.

The rearrangement links TRBV2 to TRBJ2-7, with 11 bases fitting TRBD1. Per the germline V gene, CDR1 is SNHLY and CDR2 is FYNNEI. V shed 6 bases, J shed 3 bases, and the junction held 7 bases outside the gene matches. This CDR3 contains 15 residues. CDR3 in amino acids: CASSTFGTGGYEQYF. The CDR3 DNA reads TGTGCCAGCAGCACCTTCGGGACAGGGGGCTACGAGCAGTACTTC.

The rearrangement links TRBV4-3 to TRBJ1-4, with D unclear. V was trimmed by 0 bases and J by 3 bases, leaving 14 bases between them. The length of the CDR3 is 17 residues. Germline assignment: CDR1 LGHNA and CDR2 YSLEER. The CDR3 loop reads CASSQDPPTRANEKLFF. DNA of the CDR3: TGCGCCAGCAGCCAAGATCCCCCTACCCGGGCTAATGAAAAACTGTTTTTT.

CDR3 residues: CASSYREVSYGYTF. In DNA form, the CDR3 reads TGCGCCAGCAGCTATCGTGAGGTTAGCTATGGCTACACCTTC. This sequence joins TRBV5-1 and TRBJ1-2; D call uncertain. Per the germline V gene, CDR1 is SGHRS and CDR2 is YFSETQ. This CDR3 has 14 residues. The V gene lost 3 bases and the J gene lost 4 bases, with 13 bases spanning the gap.

The gene calls are TRBV6-5 and TRBJ1-1; tentative D call: TRBD1 (5 bases). V dropped 4 bases and J dropped 9 bases, with 9 bases sitting between them. Germline CDR1 and CDR2: MNHEY and SVGAGI. The CDR3 is made up of 11 amino acids. CDR3: CASSSQGKAFF. Written as DNA, the CDR3 is TGTGCCAGCAGTTCCCAGGGCAAAGCTTTCTTT.

This chain links TRBV18 with TRBJ2-2; TRBD1 might be the D (6 bases). Germline V gives CDR1 KGHSH, CDR2 LQKENI. CDR3 length: 18 residues. The V and J ends lost 0 bases and 3 bases respectively, with 17 bases between them. This CDR3 is CASSPPSGDPRHTGELFF. CDR3 nucleotide sequence: TGTGCCAGCTCACCACCCTCAGGGGACCCGCGACACACCGGGGAGCTGTTTTTT.

This chain links TRBV7-9 with TRBJ2-7; 9 bases line up with TRBD1. Germline V gene sequence: CDR1 SEHNR, CDR2 FQNEAQ (reference sequence). Trimming cost V 4 bases and J 8 bases; bases outside gene matches: 9. The CDR3 is 14 amino acids. The CDR3 protein is CASSSVGGTGQQYF. Written as DNA, the CDR3 is TGTGCCAGCAGCTCAGTAGGGGGGACAGGGCAGCAGTACTTC.

The chain has TRBV7-6 and TRBJ2-5, with 11 bases identical to TRBD1. With 1 base clipped from V and 5 bases from J, the junction kept 6 bases outside the gene matches. The CDR3 is 16 residues long. Germline values: CDR1 SGHVS, CDR2 FNYEAQ. Written as DNA, the CDR3 is TGTGCCAGCAGCTTAGAGGCCGGGACAGGGGGTGAGACCCAGTACTTC. As protein: CASSLEAGTGGETQYF.

The rearrangement joins TRBV18 to TRBJ1-5, with D unclear. Trimming took 6 bases from V and 4 from J, leaving 10 bases between them. The CDR3 consists of 13 residues. Germline CDR1 and CDR2: KGHSH and LQKENI. As DNA, the CDR3 is TGTGCCAGCTCTCCGGGTAATAATCAGCCCCAGCATTTT. Encoded protein: CASSPGNNQPQHF.

The rearrangement uses TRBV5-1 and TRBJ1-4; 7 positions match TRBD1. Unmatched junction bases numbered 3, after V lost 0 bases and J lost 4 bases. This CDR3 is 15 amino acids long. Germline values: CDR1 SGHRS, CDR2 YFSETQ. CDR3 region: CASSLARDSNEKLFF. In nucleotides, the CDR3 is TGCGCCAGCAGCTTGGCCCGGGACAGTAATGAAAAACTGTTTTTT.

The chain uses TRBV19 and TRBJ2-1; the D gene is possibly TRBD1 (5 bases). This CDR3 has 16 amino acids. Germline lookup yields CDR1 LNHDA and CDR2 SQIVND (reference sequence). V dropped 3 bases and J dropped 1 base, with 13 bases sitting between them. CDR3 protein: CASSIGGARSYNEQFF. The CDR3 DNA reads as TGTGCCAGTAGTATTGGTGGGGCCCGTTCCTACAATGAGCAGTTCTTC.

The chain links TRBV6-1 to TRBJ1-2; the D gene is possibly TRBD1 (5 bases). Trimming took 1 base from V and 6 from J, leaving 12 bases between them. Per germline, CDR1 MNHNS and CDR2 SASEGT. The CDR3 is 14 residues long. The CDR3 DNA sequence: TGTGCCAGCAGTGAAGTGGGGGGAGAGGATGGCTACACCTTC. Its protein product is CASSEVGGEDGYTF.

The table lists this clone with a count of one. The rearrangement joins TRBV12-2 to TRBJ2-7; the table names TRBD2, a call not compared with the DNA. TRBV12-2 is recorded as a pseudogene. The CDR3 contains 22 residues. The CDR3 loop is CAKLRVTLATSGRAQRGYEQYF. The CDR3 nucleotides are TGTGCTAAGCTTAGAGTCACTTTAGCTACTAGCGGGAGAGCCCAGAGGGGCTACGAGCAGTACTTC.

The V call is TRBV6-5, the J call TRBJ1-2, with D maybe TRBD1 (5 bases). V gave up 6 bases and J gave up 4 bases, with 15 bases separating them. The CDR3 sequence is 14 residues long. CDR1 and CDR2 (germline): MNHEY, SVGAGI. CDR3 DNA: TGTGCCAGCAGGGTTCCGGGGGACCTCTATGGCTACACCTTC. This encodes CASRVPGDLYGYTF.

This clone was seen more than once but under ten times. This CDR3 reads CASGQIQETQYF. CDR3 nucleotide sequence: TGTGCCAGTGGACAGATCCAAGAGACCCAGTACTTC. The J gene is TRBJ2-5, the V gene TRBV6-5; TRBD1 is a possible D gene (6 bases). CDR1 and CDR2 (germline): MNHEY, SVGAGI. The CDR3 contains 12 residues. Trimming took off 9 bases at V and 1 base at J, with 9 bases between the two ends.

This clone appeared a few times. The CDR3 DNA follows: TGTGCCAGCTCACCAGCCGGGCAGGGTTCCTATGGCTACACCTTC. Protein product: CASSPAGQGSYGYTF. The chain couples TRBV18 to TRBJ1-2; perhaps TRBD1 as D (5 bases). The CDR3 runs to 15 residues. V was shortened by 2 bases and J by 4 bases, with 14 bases between the two germline ends. CDR1 is KGHSH, CDR2 LQKENI, per germline.

The J gene is TRBJ2-7, the V gene TRBV25-1; TRBD1 aligns across 9 bases. The CDR3 is 16 amino acids. Germline V CDR1 and CDR2: MGHDK, SYGVNS. J lost 6 bases, V lost 4 bases, and 13 bases had no gene match. The CDR3 spells CASSASVGQGPREQYF. The CDR3 region has the DNA TGTGCCAGCAGTGCCTCCGTGGGACAGGGTCCTCGCGAGCAGTACTTC.

This clone showed up just once. The chain has TRBV6-2 or TRBV6-3 and TRBJ1-5; 7 nucleotides align to TRBD1. V shed 5 bases, J shed 3 bases, and the junction held 4 bases outside the gene matches. CDR1 MNHEY and CDR2 SVGEGT come from the germline V gene. The CDR3 consists of 14 residues. CDR3 DNA sequence: TGTGCCAGCAGTCCGACAGGGTCCAATCAGCCCCAGCATTTT. It specifies CASSPTGSNQPQHF.

J is TRBJ2-2 and V is TRBV23-1; no clear D. TRBV23-1 is an ORF, with its function uncertain. This CDR3 region has 17 residues. V was cut by 6 bases and J by 4 bases, with 21 bases left in between. CDR3 residues: CASRRRKHNSLTGELFF. In DNA form, the CDR3 reads TGCGCCAGCAGGCGCAGAAAACACAACAGCCTCACCGGGGAGCTGTTTTTT.

This chain uses TRBV5-4 with TRBJ1-6, with D maybe TRBD1 (5 bases). Germline loops: CDR1 SGHNT, CDR2 YYREEE (reference sequence). The CDR3 consists of 17 residues. V lost 4 bases, J lost 0 bases, and 14 bases lay in between. The DNA for the CDR3 is TGTGCCAGCAGCGTGGGGCTCCCCAGCTCCTATAATTCACCCCTCCACTTT. This codes for CASSVGLPSSYNSPLHF.

The CDR3 protein is CASSQEPGQASRYTEAFF. Written as DNA, the CDR3 is TGCGCCAGCAGCCAAGAACCGGGACAGGCCTCACGGTACACTGAAGCTTTCTTT. This rearrangement joins TRBV4-1 to TRBJ1-1, with 8 bases aligning to TRBD1. The germline V gene has CDR1 MGHRA and CDR2 YSYEKL. The V and J ends lost 0 bases and 3 bases, in that order; junction bases with no gene match: 12. The CDR3 sequence is 18 residues long.

The chain has TRBV9 and TRBJ1-3, with a possible D match to TRBD1 (6 bases). Germline V gene sequence: CDR1 SGDLS, CDR2 YYNGEE. With 2 bases removed from V and 4 bases from J, the gap between germline ends came to 16 bases. The CDR3 totals 16 residues. The CDR3 DNA reads as TGTGCCAGCAGCGTTCTACAACAGGGAATCGGAAACACCATATATTTT. Translated: CASSVLQQGIGNTIYF.

Only one count was recorded for this clone. V is TRBV27 and J is TRBJ1-2, with 8 bases matching TRBD1. The CDR3 loop spans 16 amino acids. The V gene's germline CDR1 is MNHEY and CDR2 SMNVEV (reference sequence). Trimming took 3 bases from V and 0 from J; bases not matched to a gene: 6. Written as DNA, the CDR3 is TGTGCCAGCAGTTTGGCAGGGGGCTTCGCTAACTATGGCTACACCTTC. It is translated as CASSLAGGFANYGYTF.

The chain employs TRBV9 and TRBJ2-1, with D perhaps matching TRBD1 (6 bases). The CDR3 consists of 15 residues. Germline values: CDR1 SGDLS, CDR2 YYNGEE. Trimming left V 1 base short and J 6 bases short, with 14 bases between. Written as DNA, the CDR3 is TGTGCCAGCAGCGTAAGCGGACAGAGATTCAATGAGCAGTTCTTC. It codes for CASSVSGQRFNEQFF.